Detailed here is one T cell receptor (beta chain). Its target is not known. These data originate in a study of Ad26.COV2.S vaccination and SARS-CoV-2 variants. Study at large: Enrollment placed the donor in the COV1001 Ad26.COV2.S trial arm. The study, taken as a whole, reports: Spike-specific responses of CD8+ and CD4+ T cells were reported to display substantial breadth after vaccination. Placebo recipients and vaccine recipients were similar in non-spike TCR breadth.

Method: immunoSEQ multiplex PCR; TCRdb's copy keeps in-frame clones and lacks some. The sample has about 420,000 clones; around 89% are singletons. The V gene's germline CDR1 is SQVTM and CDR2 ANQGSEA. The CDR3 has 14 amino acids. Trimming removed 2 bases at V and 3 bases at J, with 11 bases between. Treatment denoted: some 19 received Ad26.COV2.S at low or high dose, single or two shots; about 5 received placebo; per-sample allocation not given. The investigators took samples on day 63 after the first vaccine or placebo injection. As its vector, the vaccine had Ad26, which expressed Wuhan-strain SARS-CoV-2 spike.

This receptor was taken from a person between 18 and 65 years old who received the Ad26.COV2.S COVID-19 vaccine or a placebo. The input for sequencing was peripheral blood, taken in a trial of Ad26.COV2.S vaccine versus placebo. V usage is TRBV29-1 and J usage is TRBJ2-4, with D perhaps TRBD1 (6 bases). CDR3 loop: CSVESRTDKNIQYF. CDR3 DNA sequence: TGCAGCGTTGAATCTCGGACAGACAAAAACATTCAGTACTTC.